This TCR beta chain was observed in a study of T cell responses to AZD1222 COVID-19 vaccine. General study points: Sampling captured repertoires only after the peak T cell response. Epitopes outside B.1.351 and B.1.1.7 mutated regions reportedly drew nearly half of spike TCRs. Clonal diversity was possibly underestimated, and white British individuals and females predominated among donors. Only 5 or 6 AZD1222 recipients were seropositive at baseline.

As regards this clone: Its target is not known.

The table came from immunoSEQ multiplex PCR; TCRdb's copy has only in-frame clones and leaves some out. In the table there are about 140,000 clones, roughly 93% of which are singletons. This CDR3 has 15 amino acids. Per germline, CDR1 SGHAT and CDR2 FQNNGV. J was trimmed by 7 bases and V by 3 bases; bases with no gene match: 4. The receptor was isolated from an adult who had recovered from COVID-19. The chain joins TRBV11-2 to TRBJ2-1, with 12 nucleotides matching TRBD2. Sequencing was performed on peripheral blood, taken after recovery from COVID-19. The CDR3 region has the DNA TGTGCCAGCAGCTTGACTAGCGGGAGTTTAAATGAGCAGTTCTTC. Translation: CASSLTSGSLNEQFF.